This entry is about one TCR beta chain. Its cognate antigen is unknown. Germline CDR1 reads SGHNT; CDR2 reads YENEEA. The CDR3 covers 14 residues. Trimming removed 5 bases from V and 1 base from J; junction bases left unmatched: 4. This sample is drawn from a study of cytomegalovirus exposure and HLA in healthy donors. Study context: The roughly 110 validation repertoires were reported in a later analysis to have been generated on the same platform as the roughly 700 first-cohort repertoires.

Study-level points and caveats: Despite most TCR sequences being rare, some public TCRs occurred in many donors. In vitro, three CMV-associated chains proved specific for CMV antigens. Reports indicated that the classifier achieved high specificity and sensitivity in diagnosing cytomegalovirus status.

TCRdb's copy holds only in-frame clones and misses some; the assay was immunoSEQ multiplex PCR. The repertoire holds approximately 60,000 clones, with 90% to 95% as singletons. Input material: PBMCs. V usage is TRBV11-3 and J usage is TRBJ1-1; 7 nucleotides line up with TRBD1. The TCR sequence derives from a young woman in good health and CMV-seronegative. The CDR3 DNA is TGTGCCAGCAGCCCAAGACAGGGGAACACTGAAGCTTTCTTT. Protein sequence: CASSPRQGNTEAFF.